This TCR beta chain was captured by sequencing in a study of radiotherapy plus CTLA-4 blockade in lung cancer. Turning to the study itself: Of the patients, 15% to 20% showed objective responses and roughly 34% attained disease control.

CDR1 and CDR2 (germline): LNHNV, YYDKDF (reference sequence). The CDR3 is 12 residues long. The V gene lost 1 base and the J gene lost 6 bases, with 5 bases spanning the gap. This clone has only one observation. Assay used: immunoSEQ multiplex PCR; TCRdb lists only in-frame clones, some missing. This table has about 85,000 clones, approximately 86% appearing once. This clonotype was obtained from a human donor with non-small cell lung cancer who had a partial response to radiotherapy plus ipilimumab. Source: peripheral blood, taken from a patient treated with radiotherapy plus ipilimumab. The chain couples TRBV15 to TRBJ2-3; possible D gene TRBD2, 5 bases. CDR3 DNA: TGTGCCACCAGCAGAGCGGGGGATACGCAGTATTTT. Translation gives CATSRAGDTQYF.